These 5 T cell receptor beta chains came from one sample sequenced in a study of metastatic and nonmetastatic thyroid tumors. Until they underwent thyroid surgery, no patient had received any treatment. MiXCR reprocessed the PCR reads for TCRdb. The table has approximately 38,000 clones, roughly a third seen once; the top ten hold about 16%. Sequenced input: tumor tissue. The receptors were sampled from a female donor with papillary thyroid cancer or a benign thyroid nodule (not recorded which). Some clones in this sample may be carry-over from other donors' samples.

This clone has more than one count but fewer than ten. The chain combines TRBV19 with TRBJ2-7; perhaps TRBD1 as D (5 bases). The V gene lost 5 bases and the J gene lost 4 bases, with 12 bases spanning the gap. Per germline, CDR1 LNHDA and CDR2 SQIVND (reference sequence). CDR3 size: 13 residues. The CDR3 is CASSWGKEYEQYF. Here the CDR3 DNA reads TGTGCCAGTAGTTGGGGCAAAGAATACGAGCAGTACTTC.

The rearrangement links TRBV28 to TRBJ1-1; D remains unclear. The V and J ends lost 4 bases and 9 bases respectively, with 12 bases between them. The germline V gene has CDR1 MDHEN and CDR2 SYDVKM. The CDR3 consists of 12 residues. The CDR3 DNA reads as TGTGCCAGCAGTTCCCAGGACCGGAAAGCTTTCTTT. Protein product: CASSSQDRKAFF.

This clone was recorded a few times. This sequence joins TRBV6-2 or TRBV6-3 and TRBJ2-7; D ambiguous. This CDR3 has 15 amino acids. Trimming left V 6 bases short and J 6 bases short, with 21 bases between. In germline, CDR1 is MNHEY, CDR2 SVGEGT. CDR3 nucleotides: TGTGCCAGCAGACCTTCAGCCGAGGAAACAACCGAGCAGTACTTC. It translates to CASRPSAEETTEQYF.

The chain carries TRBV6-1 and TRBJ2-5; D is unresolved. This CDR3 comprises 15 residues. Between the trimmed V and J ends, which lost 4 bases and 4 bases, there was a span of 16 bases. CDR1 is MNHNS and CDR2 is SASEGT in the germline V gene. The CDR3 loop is CASSVVPGPGETQYF. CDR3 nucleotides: TGTGCCAGCAGTGTGGTTCCGGGCCCGGGAGAGACCCAGTACTTC.

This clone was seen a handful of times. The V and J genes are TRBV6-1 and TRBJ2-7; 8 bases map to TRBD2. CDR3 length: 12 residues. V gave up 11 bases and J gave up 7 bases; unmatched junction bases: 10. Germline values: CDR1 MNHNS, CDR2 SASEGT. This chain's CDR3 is CASGGGMREQYF. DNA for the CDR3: TGTGCCTCCGGCGGGGGGATGAGGGAGCAGTACTTC.